The 25 T cell receptor beta chains below were found in one sample sequenced in a study of blood T cell repertoires in COVID-19. Assay used: immunoSEQ multiplex PCR; TCRdb lists only in-frame clones, some missing. The profile shows 210,000 or so clones, around nine tenths of them singletons. What was sequenced was peripheral blood. These receptors came from a man between 35 and 55 years old with acute or convalescent COVID-19.

The CDR3 here is CASSLVTGGGDEAFF. The CDR3 nucleotides read TGTGCCAGCAGCTTAGTGACAGGGGGCGGTGATGAAGCTTTCTTT. The V gene is TRBV5-5, the J gene TRBJ1-1, with 10 bases identical to TRBD1. Germline trimming cut 2 bases from V and 7 bases from J; bases unmatched to any gene: 8. Germline V CDR1 and CDR2: SGHKS, YYEKEE (reference sequence). CDR3 size: 15 residues.

The chain has TRBV2 and TRBJ2-5, with TRBD2 identical over 7 bases. The CDR3 contains 15 residues. Germline loops: CDR1 SNHLY, CDR2 FYNNEI. V was pared by 7 bases and J by 5 bases, with 13 bases of the junction left unmatched. CDR3 nucleotide sequence: TGTGCCAGCAACCTCGGGACTCTCGGGGGGGAGACCCAGTACTTC. As protein: CASNLGTLGGETQYF.

The chain employs TRBV7-9 and TRBJ2-1; 12 bases agree with TRBD1. The CDR3 has 15 residues. V dropped 5 bases and J dropped 6; count of bases not matched to a gene: 5. Germline-derived CDR1 and CDR2 are SEHNR and FQNEAQ (reference sequence). This CDR3 reads CASSHRDRGLNEQFF. The CDR3 DNA reads TGTGCCAGCAGCCATAGGGACAGGGGGCTCAATGAGCAGTTCTTC.

CDR3 coding DNA: TGCGCCAGCAGCGCGTTGACAGGGGGCGGTGGTGGCTACACCTTC. Protein product: CASSALTGGGGGYTF. V usage is TRBV5-1 and J usage is TRBJ1-2, with TRBD1 matching over 10 bases. J lost 7 bases, V lost 4 bases, and 10 bases had no gene match. This CDR3 contains 15 residues. In germline, CDR1 is SGHRS, CDR2 YFSETQ.

This clone has just one count. V is TRBV5-1 and J is TRBJ2-7; 13 bases match TRBD2. CDR3 length equals 15 residues. The V segment lost 4 bases and the J segment 3 bases; nucleotides outside the gene matches: 4. CDR1 is SGHRS and CDR2 is YFSETQ in the germline V gene. The DNA for the CDR3 is TGCGCCAGCAGCGCCGGGACTAGCGGGGTCTACGAGCAGTACTTC. Residues: CASSAGTSGVYEQYF. The whole variable domain, remainder taken from reference TRBV5-1 and TRBJ2-7, is KAGVTQTPRYLIKTRGQQVTLSCSPISGHRSVSWYQQTPGQGLQFLFEYFSETQRNKGNFPGRFSGRQFSNSRSEMNVSTLELGDSALYLCASSAGTSGVYEQYFGPGTRLTVT.

The rearrangement joins TRBV19 to TRBJ2-2; possible D gene TRBD1, 6 bases. Germline assignment: CDR1 LNHDA and CDR2 SQIVND (reference sequence). This CDR3 comprises 14 residues. Trimming pared 8 bases from V and 5 bases from J, leaving 15 bases between. CDR3 sequence reads: CASAQGRTTGELFF. The CDR3 DNA reads as TGTGCCAGTGCCCAGGGGAGAACGACCGGGGAGCTGTTTTTT.

The CDR3 coding sequence is TGTGCCAGCAGCTTAAAGTGGGGACAGAGGAACACTGAAGCTTTCTTT. It is translated as CASSLKWGQRNTEAFF. V is TRBV11-2 and J is TRBJ1-1; 7 bases match TRBD1. CDR1 SGHAT and CDR2 FQNNGV come from the germline V gene. V gave up 2 bases and J gave up 1 base; unmatched junction bases: 7. The CDR3 totals 16 residues.

The V call is TRBV20-1, the J call TRBJ2-5, with 11 bases identical to TRBD2. The CDR3 sequence is 13 residues long. CDR1 is DFQATT, CDR2 SNEGSKA, per germline (reference sequence). V shed 3 bases and J 9 bases; nucleotides not matched to a gene: 6. CDR3 loop: CSASLASGGSQYF. CDR3 DNA: TGCAGTGCTAGTTTGGCTAGCGGGGGGTCCCAGTACTTC.

This chain connects TRBV7-9 to TRBJ2-7, with 7 bases aligning to TRBD2. Trimming cost V 5 bases and J 4 bases; bases outside gene matches: 8. Germline V gives CDR1 SEHNR, CDR2 FQNEAQ (reference sequence). This CDR3 comprises 14 residues. This CDR3 reads CASSRAGDRYEQYF. CDR3 sequence (DNA): TGTGCCAGCAGCCGGGCGGGGGATCGGTACGAGCAGTACTTC.

This chain uses TRBV11-2 with TRBJ1-3, with D possibly TRBD1 on 5 matching bases. V was trimmed by 2 bases and J by 2 bases, leaving 10 bases between them. The CDR3 is 15 amino acids. Germline CDR1 reads SGHAT; CDR2 reads FQNNGV. CDR3 protein: CASSLQGRTGNTIYF. In DNA form, the CDR3 reads TGTGCCAGCAGCTTACAGGGTCGCACTGGAAACACCATATATTTT.

This clone has a single count. V and J are TRBV10-1 and TRBJ2-1; perhaps TRBD1 as D (5 bases). From germline, CDR1 is WNHNN and CDR2 SYGVQD (reference sequence). The CDR3 is 15 amino acids. V shed 2 bases and J shed 8 bases, with 16 bases lying between them. Here the CDR3 DNA reads TGCGCCAGCAGTGAGGTGCAGGGTAGGTTCGATGAGCAGTTCTTC. It codes for CASSEVQGRFDEQFF.

The chain couples TRBV19 to TRBJ1-1, with a possible D match to TRBD1 (5 bases). The V gene's germline CDR1 is LNHDA and CDR2 SQIVND (reference sequence). Trimming took off 7 bases at V and 0 bases at J, with 18 bases between the two ends. CDR3 length equals 16 residues. CDR3 nucleotides: TGTGCCAGTACCATCGGGGGAGGTACCTTGAACACTGAAGCTTTCTTT. Amino acids: CASTIGGGTLNTEAFF.

The chain combines TRBV12-3 or TRBV12-4 with TRBJ1-2; 7 bases line up with TRBD1. The CDR3 totals 13 residues. V shed 6 bases and J 7 bases; nucleotides not matched to a gene: 8. The CDR3 coding sequence is TGTGCCAGCAGATCCACAGGGGACGCTGGCTACACCTTC. Translated, it gives CASRSTGDAGYTF.

The chain is built from TRBV14 and TRBJ2-6; a weak D match, TRBD1 (5 bases). V lost 0 bases, J lost 0 bases, and 12 bases lay in between. Looked up from germline, CDR1 is SGHDN and CDR2 is FVKESK. This CDR3 spans 18 amino acids. CDR3 nucleotides: TGTGCCAGCAGCCAAGAGGGATGGACACTCTCTGGGGCCAACGTCCTGACTTTC. Protein sequence: CASSQEGWTLSGANVLTF. The full variable domain, in which reference TRBV14 and TRBJ2-6 provide the parts outside the CDR3, is EAGVTQFPSHSVIEKGQTVTLRCDPISGHDNLYWYRRVMGKEIKFLLHFVKESKQDESGMPNNRFLAERTGGTYSTLKVQPAELEDSGVYFCASSQEGWTLSGANVLTFGAGSRLTVL.

The rearrangement uses TRBV9 and TRBJ2-7; a possible D gene is TRBD2 (6 bases). The germline V gene has CDR1 SGDLS and CDR2 YYNGEE. This CDR3 is built from 14 residues. V gave up 0 bases and J gave up 5 bases, with 12 bases separating them. CDR3 protein: CASSVGQDYNEQYF. The CDR3 nucleotides are TGTGCCAGCAGCGTAGGCCAGGACTACAACGAGCAGTACTTC.

The V gene is TRBV7-6, the J gene TRBJ1-6; D is unresolved. Trimming shortened V by 2 bases and J by 0 bases, and 14 bases separated the two germline ends. This CDR3 has 18 residues. The germline gives CDR1 SGHVS, CDR2 FNYEAQ. The CDR3 loop reads CASSLSTDGSSYNSPLHF. CDR3 DNA: TGTGCCAGCAGCTTATCCACCGACGGGAGCTCCTATAATTCACCCCTCCACTTT.

The V call is TRBV9, the J call TRBJ2-2; D possibly corresponds to TRBD1 (5 bases). V lost 3 bases, J lost 4 bases, and 7 bases lay in between. Per the germline V gene, CDR1 is SGDLS and CDR2 is YYNGEE. This CDR3 contains 13 residues. The CDR3 here is CASSEGFTGELFF. The CDR3 nucleotides are TGTGCCAGCAGCGAGGGGTTCACCGGGGAGCTGTTTTTT.

This clone was counted a single time. The chain recombines TRBV7-2 with TRBJ2-3; 10 bases map to TRBD2. Germline V gene data show CDR1 as SGHTA and CDR2 as FQGNSA. The CDR3 has 18 amino acids. V lost 2 bases to trimming and J lost 4 bases; unmatched junction nucleotides: 12. The CDR3 protein is CASSLRTWSGGVPDTQYF. The CDR3 coding sequence is TGTGCCAGCAGCTTAAGGACTTGGAGCGGGGGGGTTCCAGATACGCAGTATTTT.

This clone was found once. The chain has TRBV28 and TRBJ2-5, with TRBD1 as a possible D gene (5 bases). V lost 2 bases to trimming and J lost 3 bases, with 10 bases between them. Germline CDR1 and CDR2: MDHEN and SYDVKM. The CDR3 is made up of 14 amino acids. The CDR3 region has the DNA TGTGCCAGCAGTTTAAGGCAGGGAAAAGAGACCCAGTACTTC. This codes for CASSLRQGKETQYF.

The rearrangement links TRBV5-1 to TRBJ1-6; 8 bases fit TRBD1. Per germline, CDR1 SGHRS and CDR2 YFSETQ. CDR3 length equals 15 residues. V shed 4 bases and J 10 bases; nucleotides not matched to a gene: 10. The CDR3 DNA sequence: TGCGCCAGCAGCCCTGGACAGGGTGGAGGATCACCCCTCCACTTT. It specifies CASSPGQGGGSPLHF.

This clone was seen just once. The chain is built from TRBV11-2 and TRBJ2-1; 12 nucleotides align to TRBD2. The CDR3 has 15 residues. V lost 1 base and J lost 8; bases outside the gene matches: 3. The germline V gene has CDR1 SGHAT and CDR2 FQNNGV. The CDR3: CASSLALAGGYEQFF. The CDR3 DNA reads as TGTGCCAGCAGCTTAGCACTAGCGGGGGGCTATGAGCAGTTCTTC.

The rearrangement joins TRBV4-1 to TRBJ1-4, with D unclear. V lost 2 bases and J lost 8, with 12 bases in between. This CDR3 spans 14 amino acids. Germline values: CDR1 MGHRA, CDR2 YSYEKL. The CDR3 DNA reads TGCGCCAGCAGCCAATCGGAGTCTAGAGAAAAACTGTTTTTT. Translation: CASSQSESREKLFF.

The count of this clone is one. The chain recombines TRBV28 with TRBJ1-2; D might be TRBD1 (5 bases). Germline lookup yields CDR1 MDHEN and CDR2 SYDVKM. V was trimmed by 7 bases and J by 3 bases, leaving 12 bases between them. The CDR3 contains 13 residues. The CDR3 DNA reads as TGTGCCAGCAAAGGAGCGGGGCACTATGGCTACACCTTC. Translated, it gives CASKGAGHYGYTF.

The chain carries TRBV9 and TRBJ2-7, with TRBD2 matching 10 bases. The CDR3 is made up of 15 amino acids. The germline V gene encodes CDR1 SGDLS and CDR2 YYNGEE. The ends lost 0 bases at V and 0 bases at J; junction bases unmatched: 0. The CDR3 region has the DNA TGTGCCAGCAGCGTAGGGACTAGCGGCTCCTACGAGCAGTACTTC. It is translated as CASSVGTSGSYEQYF. Drawing the rest from reference TRBV9 and TRBJ2-7, the complete variable domain is DSGVTQTPKHLITATGQRVTLRCSPRSGDLSVYWYQQSLDQGLQFLIQYYNGEERAKGNILERFSAQQFPDLHSELNLSSLELGDSALYFCASSVGTSGSYEQYFGPGTRLTVT.

The chain employs TRBV4-2 and TRBJ2-3; unclear D gene. Germline-derived CDR1 and CDR2 are LGHNA and YNFKEQ. Trimming took 4 bases from V and 3 from J, leaving 14 bases between them. The CDR3 consists of 15 residues. The CDR3 loop is CASSPLTPRTDTQYF. The CDR3 bases are TGTGCCAGCAGCCCTCTAACCCCCCGAACAGATACGCAGTATTTT.